This TCR beta chain was obtained from a study of T-cell reconstitution after alpha-beta-depleted transplantation in children. Notes on the study in general: Some patients' high day-60 TCRbeta diversity was traced to surviving recipient T cells and thymic progenitors. Hyperexpanded clones declined; after one year, newly produced T cells mostly supplied diversity. The study reportedly traced alpha-beta T cells about two months after transplant to several hundred expanded graft clones.

This clonotype was counted ten times or more. As yet, its antigen is unknown. This sample's TCRbeta library carried unique molecular identifier barcodes. TCRdb independently ran MiXCR on the PCR reads; one entry per CDR3 protein. The sample consists of about 580,000 distinct CDR3 sequences, 23% of them appearing once. The CDR3 has 15 residues. Germline assignment: CDR1 DFQATT and CDR2 SNEGSKA (reference sequence). Trimming pared 0 bases from V and 7 bases from J, leaving 15 bases between. This chain links TRBV20-1 with TRBJ2-2, with D possibly matching TRBD2 (6 bases). The clonotype comes from a boy in the first two years of life who had a stem cell transplant for acute myeloid leukemia, so the T cells may come from the graft donor. Here the sequenced sample was PBMCs, mostly from graft donor cells, taken 360 days after TCRalphabeta/CD19-depleted stem cell transplant. The CDR3 nucleotides read TGCAGTGCTAGAGATGGAGGGGTACGAGGCGGGGAGCTGTTTTTT. This translates into CSARDGGVRGGELFF.